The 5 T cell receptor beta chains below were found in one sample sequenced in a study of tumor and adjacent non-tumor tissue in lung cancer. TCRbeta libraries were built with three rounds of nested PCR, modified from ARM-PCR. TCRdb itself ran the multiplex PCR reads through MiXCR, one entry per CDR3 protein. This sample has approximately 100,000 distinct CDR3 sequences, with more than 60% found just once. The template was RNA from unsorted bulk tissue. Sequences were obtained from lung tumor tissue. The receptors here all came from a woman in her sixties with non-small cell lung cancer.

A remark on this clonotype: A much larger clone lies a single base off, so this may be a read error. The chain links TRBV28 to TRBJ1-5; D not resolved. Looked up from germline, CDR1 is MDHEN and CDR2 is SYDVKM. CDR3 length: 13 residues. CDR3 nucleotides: TGTGCCAGCAGTTGGCTTAGCAATCTGCCCCAGCATTTT. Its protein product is CASSWLSNLPQHF.

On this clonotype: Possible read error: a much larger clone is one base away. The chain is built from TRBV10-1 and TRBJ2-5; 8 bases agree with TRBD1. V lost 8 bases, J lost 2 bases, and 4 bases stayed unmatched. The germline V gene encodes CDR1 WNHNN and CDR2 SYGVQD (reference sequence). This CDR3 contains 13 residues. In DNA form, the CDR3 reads TGCGCCAGCGAAAGGACAGGGCAAGAGACCCAGTACTTC. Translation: CASERTGQETQYF.

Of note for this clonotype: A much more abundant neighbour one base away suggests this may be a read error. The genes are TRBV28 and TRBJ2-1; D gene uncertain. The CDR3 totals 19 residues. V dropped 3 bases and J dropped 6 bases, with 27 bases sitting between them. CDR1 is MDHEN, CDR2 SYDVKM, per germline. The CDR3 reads CASSLFWVAGRRLSNEQFF. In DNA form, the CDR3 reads TGTGCCAGCAGTTTGTTCTGGGTGGCCGGGCGACGATTGAGCAATGAGCAGTTCTTC.

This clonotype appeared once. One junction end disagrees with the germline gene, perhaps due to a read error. Written as DNA, the CDR3 is TGCGCCAGCAACTTGGAGGGCGGGGGGTCAGAAGAGCAGTACTTC. Residues: CASNLEGGGSEEQYF. The rearrangement uses TRBV5-1 and TRBJ2-7, with TRBD2 identical over 8 bases. The V gene's germline CDR1 is SGHRS and CDR2 YFSETQ. The CDR3 has 15 residues.

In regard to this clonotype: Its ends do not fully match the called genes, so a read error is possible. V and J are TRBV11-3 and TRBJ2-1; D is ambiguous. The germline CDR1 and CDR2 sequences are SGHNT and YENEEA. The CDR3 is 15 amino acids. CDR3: CASGVLELPTNDQFF. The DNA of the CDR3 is TGTGCCAGCGGCGTTTTGGAACTACCAACAAATGACCAGTTCTTC.